This TCR beta chain was sequenced in a study of blood T cells in healthy people across ages. Study-wide findings and caveats: With naive T cell percentage, TCR beta diversity showed a strong correlation. Diversity was estimated from one million T cells, and these estimates were considered underestimates.

The V gene end was trimmed by 5 bases and the J gene end by 4 bases; junction bases not matched to a gene: 9. Germline V gives CDR1 SGHTA, CDR2 FQGTGA. CDR3 size: 15 residues. The table lists this clonotype with many counts. Its antigen remains unknown. Primers used in a second PCR of roughly 6 to 11 cycles were a sample-barcoded 5' primer and a J-beta primer mix. TCRdb re-called the 5' RACE reads through MiXCR, storing one row per CDR3 protein. Among about 930,000 distinct CDR3 sequences listed, around 29% were seen once. This sample also belongs to another study, concerning T cells of mothers and their children. That paper states: The TCR beta CDR3 read count exceeded 9.5 million for each mother and was about 2.8 million for each child. Persistent microchimeric T cell clones were not found at ~100 per million sensitivity.

The clonotype originates from a woman in her 40s in good health. The rearrangement joins TRBV7-3 to TRBJ2-7; TRBD2 agrees at 9 bases. The sequenced material came from blood. The CDR3 sequence is CASSQGGGVQYEQYF. The CDR3 nucleotides are TGTGCCAGCAGCCAAGGCGGGGGGGTTCAATACGAGCAGTACTTC.